This TCR beta chain was obtained from a study of graft-versus-host responses after intestinal transplantation. The germline V and J ends were trimmed by 1 base and 0 bases, with 20 bases remaining between them. The germline gives CDR1 SGDLS, CDR2 YYNGEE. CDR3 length equals 19 residues. Assay used: immunoSEQ multiplex PCR; TCRdb lists only in-frame clones, some missing. The data show about 21,000 clones, around 44% seen once. The sequences come from alloreactive CD4+ T cells from a mixed lymphocyte reaction culture, collected before intestinal transplant. This sample's subset: CFSE-low proliferating T cells sorted from roughly six-day pre-transplant mixed lymphocyte reaction (GvH or HvG direction). The V and J genes are TRBV9 and TRBJ2-1; possibly TRBD2 for D (7 bases). This clonotype originated in a human patient who received an intestinal transplant. The CDR3 DNA is TGTGCCAGCAGCGTATCTCCTTTTAGGGGGGGTAGCTCCTACAATGAGCAGTTCTTC. Translating it yields CASSVSPFRGGSSYNEQFF. Using reference TRBV9 and TRBJ2-1 for the parts outside the CDR3, the full variable domain is DSGVTQTPKHLITATGQRVTLRCSPRSGDLSVYWYQQSLDQGLQFLIQYYNGEERAKGNILERFSAQQFPDLHSELNLSSLELGDSALYFCASSVSPFRGGSSYNEQFFGPGTRLTVL.